These 28 T cell receptor beta chains were sequenced from one sample in a study of regulatory T cells in long-lasting Graves disease. Time point here: newly diagnosed GD, antithyroid drugs for less than 3 months. After RNA was extracted from PBMCs, the TCR library was made from it. Sequencing libraries for TCR beta were prepared with iRepertoire HTBI primers and Arm-PCR of CDR3 regions. TCRdb analysed the multiplex PCR reads with MiXCR anew, one entry per CDR3 protein. The repertoire holds some 450,000 distinct CDR3 sequences, with 15% to 20% as singletons. Separately, the same data were catalogued under a study of T cells in Graves' hyperthyroidism and ophthalmopathy.

Sample: peripheral blood mononuclear cells (PBMCs), taken at new diagnosis, from a patient treated with antithyroid drugs. The receptor set was obtained from a woman in her twenties or thirties with Graves disease.

This clonotype was seen ten or more times. The V gene is TRBV6-2 or TRBV6-3, the J gene TRBJ2-1, with D possibly being TRBD2 (7 bases). The CDR3 has 17 amino acids. Germline CDR1 and CDR2: MNHEY and SVGEGT. The V end lost 4 bases, the J end lost 2 bases, and 18 bases lay between the germline ends. CDR3 region: CASSSLRGGGTYNEQFF. The CDR3 region has the DNA TGTGCCAGCAGTTCTCTTCGGGGCGGGGGCACCTACAATGAGCAGTTCTTC.

The gene calls are TRBV9 and TRBJ2-2; D call uncertain. The CDR3 sequence is 12 residues long. Trimming pared 7 bases from V and 6 bases from J, leaving 10 bases between. Germline values: CDR1 SGDLS, CDR2 YYNGEE. CDR3 nucleotides: TGTGCCAGCTCGGGTCGGGCCGGGGAGCTGTTTTTT. Protein sequence: CASSGRAGELFF.

In its sample, this clonotype was seen a few times. The chain is built from TRBV9 and TRBJ2-3; unclear D gene. Trimming removed 0 bases from V and 0 bases from J, with 8 bases in between. The CDR3 spans 15 residues. The germline gives CDR1 SGDLS, CDR2 YYNGEE. The CDR3 loop reads CASSVGPTSTDTQYF. The CDR3, as DNA: TGTGCCAGCAGCGTAGGGCCTACTAGCACAGATACGCAGTATTTT.

The rearrangement uses TRBV20-1 and TRBJ2-2, with 10 positions matching TRBD2. Germline CDR1 and CDR2: DFQATT and SNEGSKA (reference sequence). V trimming: 4 bases; J trimming: 7 bases; junction bases outside the gene matches: 3. This CDR3 contains 13 residues. The DNA for the CDR3 is TGCAGTGCTATGAAGCGGGAGGGCGGGGAGCTGTTTTTT. Amino acid sequence: CSAMKREGGELFF.

This clonotype came up many times. V and J are TRBV2 and TRBJ2-7, with TRBD2 matching 8 bases. The germline gives CDR1 SNHLY, CDR2 FYNNEI. Germline trimming cut 8 bases from V and 2 bases from J; bases unmatched to any gene: 14. This CDR3 contains 16 residues. The CDR3 loop is CASLSSGVKPTYEQYF. Here the CDR3 DNA reads TGTGCCAGCCTCAGTAGCGGGGTAAAACCCACCTACGAGCAGTACTTC.

This clonotype was recorded many times. The chain couples TRBV20-1 to TRBJ2-1; 9 bases map to TRBD2. Trimming cost V 5 bases and J 10 bases; bases outside gene matches: 12. CDR3 length equals 14 residues. Germline CDR1 DFQATT, CDR2 SNEGSKA (reference sequence). CDR3 in amino acids: CSAGGTPGTSEQFF. Written as DNA, the CDR3 is TGCAGTGCTGGAGGGACCCCTGGGACTAGCGAGCAGTTCTTC.

This clonotype was observed at least ten times. Here the CDR3 DNA reads TGTGCCAGCAGTTTTCTCACAGGCTACGAGCAGTACTTC. Residues: CASSFLTGYEQYF. V is TRBV28 and J is TRBJ2-7, with D possibly being TRBD1 (5 bases). With 3 bases removed from V and 3 bases from J, the gap between germline ends came to 9 bases. The length of the CDR3 is 13 residues. CDR1 is MDHEN and CDR2 is SYDVKM in the germline V gene.

This clonotype was seen at least ten times. The V call is TRBV6-2 or TRBV6-3, the J call TRBJ1-1, with 7 bases aligning to TRBD1. This CDR3 has 14 residues. In germline, CDR1 is MNHEY, CDR2 SVGEGT. The junction had 5 bases not matched to a gene; V was cut back by 6 bases and J by 1 base. CDR3 region: CASRPRQGNTEAFF. As DNA, the CDR3 is TGTGCCAGCAGACCGAGACAGGGGAACACTGAAGCTTTCTTT.

This clonotype was counted at least ten times. This sequence joins TRBV4-3 and TRBJ1-1; a possible D gene is TRBD1 (6 bases). Per germline, CDR1 LGHNA and CDR2 YSLEER. Trimming cost V 0 bases and J 10 bases, with 15 bases left between them. CDR3 length equals 14 residues. The CDR3 DNA sequence: TGCGCCAGCAGCCAAGATGGACAGCGATGGAGAGCTTTCTTT. It yields the protein CASSQDGQRWRAFF.

Points on this clonotype: With a much larger clone just one base away, this may be a read error. The rearrangement links TRBV30 to TRBJ1-1; D is ambiguous. This CDR3 region has 11 residues. Trimming stripped 0 bases from V and 11 bases from J, with 10 bases between. Germline loops: CDR1 GTSNPN, CDR2 SVGIG (reference sequence). CDR3 bases: TGTGCCTGGAGTGTTGGGTTGAGGGCTTTCTTT. Protein product: CAWSVGLRAFF. Complete variable domain (other parts from reference TRBV30 and TRBJ1-1): SQTIHQWPATLVQPVGSPLSLECTVEGTSNPNLYWYRQAAGRGLQLLFYSVGIGQISSEVPQNLSASRPQDRQFILSSKKLLLSDSGFYLCAWSVGLRAFFGQGTRLTVV.

The chain recombines TRBV6-2 or TRBV6-3 with TRBJ1-2; perhaps TRBD1 as D (6 bases). Germline lookup yields CDR1 MNHEY and CDR2 SVGEGT. CDR3 size: 17 residues. V lost 2 bases and J lost 7, with 23 bases in between. CDR3 sequence: CASSYARRRGSLGGYTF. CDR3 DNA: TGTGCCAGCAGTTACGCCCGTCGCAGGGGTAGTTTAGGTGGCTACACCTTC.

This clonotype occurred many times. The chain has TRBV12-3 or TRBV12-4 and TRBJ2-1; 13 nucleotides align to TRBD2. This CDR3 region has 17 residues. After removal of 5 bases from V and 5 bases from J, the junction contained 9 bases not matched to a gene. The CDR3, as DNA: TGTGCCAGCAGTACAACTAGCGGGAGGGCCCCGAACAATGAGCAGTTCTTC. Protein sequence: CASSTTSGRAPNNEQFF.

This clonotype was seen a few times. The rearrangement uses TRBV11-2 and TRBJ1-2, with 10 bases fitting TRBD1. With 0 bases clipped from V and 13 bases from J, the junction kept 11 bases outside the gene matches. The CDR3 runs to 15 residues. Germline lookup yields CDR1 SGHAT and CDR2 FQNNGV. CDR3 nucleotide sequence: TGTGCCAGCAGCTTAGAAGGATTGGGACAGGGGATCAGCACCTTC. This encodes CASSLEGLGQGISTF.

This clonotype was detected ten times or more. The V and J genes are TRBV6-1 and TRBJ2-3, with a weak D call TRBD1 (6 bases). The CDR3 runs 14 residues. V was cut by 4 bases and J by 2 bases, with 10 bases left in between. Germline V lookup: CDR1 MNHNS, CDR2 SASEGT. CDR3 region: CASSGGQLTDTQYF. DNA for the CDR3: TGTGCCAGCAGTGGAGGACAGCTCACAGATACGCAGTATTTT.

This clonotype came up many times. The chain joins TRBV30 to TRBJ2-7, with TRBD2 identical over 8 bases. J was trimmed by 3 bases and V by 0 bases; bases with no gene match: 1. The CDR3 covers 13 residues. Germline-derived CDR1 and CDR2 are GTSNPN and SVGIG (reference sequence). The CDR3 DNA is TGTGCCTGGAGTGTCACTAGCGGCTACGAGCAGTACTTC. Protein product: CAWSVTSGYEQYF.

This clonotype has a handful of counts. The chain has TRBV6-1 and TRBJ2-2, with TRBD1 as a possible D gene (6 bases). The V and J ends lost 6 bases and 4 bases respectively, with 9 bases between them. There are 13 residues in the CDR3. CDR1 is MNHNS and CDR2 is SASEGT in the germline V gene. CDR3 nucleotides: TGTGCCAGCAGGGACAGAATCACCGGGGAGCTGTTTTTT. Residues: CASRDRITGELFF.

This clonotype appeared once. A far larger clone is just one base off, so this is likely a read error. The gene calls are TRBV2 and TRBJ2-7; 9 bases align to TRBD2. Germline loops: CDR1 SNHLY, CDR2 FYNNEI. Trimming took 6 bases from V and 5 from J; bases not matched to a gene: 14. The CDR3 is 16 residues long. This CDR3 reads CASSLQVSGSRNEQYF. CDR3 in DNA: TGTGCCAGCAGCCTTCAAGTTAGCGGGAGTCGGAACGAGCAGTACTTC.

This clonotype has only a few counts. The genes are TRBV10-3 and TRBJ2-2, with D possibly being TRBD1 or TRBD2 (5 bases each). CDR3 size: 15 residues. Germline V gives CDR1 ENHRY, CDR2 SYGVKD. V was clipped by 7 bases and J by 2 bases, with 14 bases between them. The CDR3 nucleotides read TGTGCCATCACTCGGGACGACAGAAACACCGGGGAGCTGTTTTTT. Translated, it gives CAITRDDRNTGELFF.

The table lists this clonotype with a few counts. The chain uses TRBV4-1 and TRBJ2-2; 12 positions agree with TRBD2. The germline CDR1 and CDR2 sequences are MGHRA and YSYEKL. This CDR3 spans 16 amino acids. The trim removed 4 bases at V and 3 bases at J, leaving 3 bases unmatched. CDR3 sequence reads: CASSRPSGRDTGELFF. The CDR3, as DNA: TGCGCCAGCAGCCGGCCTAGCGGGAGGGACACCGGGGAGCTGTTTTTT.

This clonotype was found many times. The chain uses TRBV15 and TRBJ2-7; D may be TRBD2 (6 bases). Germline values: CDR1 LNHNV, CDR2 YYDKDF (reference sequence). The CDR3 runs 15 residues. Trimming took off 1 base at V and 4 bases at J, with 14 bases between the two ends. The CDR3 nucleotides are TGTGCCACCAGCAGAGCCCGGGAGCGGGTGTACGAGCAGTACTTC. It is translated as CATSRARERVYEQYF. The full variable domain, its missing parts supplied by reference TRBV15 and TRBJ2-7, is DAMVIQNPRYQVTQFGKPVTLSCSQTLNHNVMYWYQQKSSQAPKLLFHYYDKDFNNEADTPDNFQSRRPNTSFCFLDIRSPGLGDTAMYLCATSRARERVYEQYFGPGTRLTVT.

A few counts support this clonotype. The chain recombines TRBV7-3 with TRBJ2-3; tentative D call: TRBD2 (5 bases). CDR1 is SGHTA, CDR2 FQGTGA, per germline. The CDR3 runs 18 residues. The V end was cut by 4 bases, the J end by 1 base, with 21 bases between. This chain's CDR3 is CASSSGVAGHRGTDTQYF. The CDR3 DNA reads as TGTGCCAGCAGCTCTGGGGTTGCGGGCCATCGGGGCACAGATACGCAGTATTTT. The variable domain in full, completed from reference TRBV7-3 and TRBJ2-3, reads GAGVSQTPSNKVTEKGKYVELRCDPISGHTALYWYRQSLGQGPEFLIYFQGTGAADDSGLPNDRFFAVRPEGSVSTLKIQRTERGDSAVYLCASSSGVAGHRGTDTQYFGPGTRLTVL.

A note on this clonotype: With a much larger clone just one base away, this may be a read error. The chain uses TRBV28 and TRBJ2-1, with TRBD2 identical over 8 bases. Germline CDR1 and CDR2: MDHEN and SYDVKM. The CDR3 loop spans 18 amino acids. V lost 2 bases, J lost 4 bases, and 13 bases stayed unmatched. CDR3 loop: CASSLNPPGLELYNEQFF. As DNA, the CDR3 is TGTGCCAGCAGTTTAAACCCTCCGGGACTAGAGCTATACAATGAGCAGTTCTTC.

This clonotype occurred a few times. V is TRBV6-5 and J is TRBJ2-7; 9 bases match TRBD2. The CDR3 is made up of 16 amino acids. Germline V gene sequence: CDR1 MNHEY, CDR2 SVGAGI. Germline trimming cut 2 bases from V and 3 bases from J; bases unmatched to any gene: 8. The DNA of the CDR3 is TGTGCCAGCAGTTACACCCTAGCGGGGACCTTCTACGAGCAGTACTTC. This codes for CASSYTLAGTFYEQYF.

This clonotype showed up many times. This chain uses TRBV6-1 with TRBJ1-2; D gene unclear. V was trimmed by 2 bases and J by 4 bases, leaving 14 bases between them. The CDR3 consists of 15 residues. Germline-derived CDR1 and CDR2 are MNHNS and SASEGT. CDR3: CASSESRGGGYGYTF. The CDR3, as DNA: TGTGCCAGCAGTGAATCGCGGGGAGGTGGCTATGGCTACACCTTC.

This chain joins TRBV19 and TRBJ1-1, with unresolved D. Germline lookup yields CDR1 LNHDA and CDR2 SQIVND (reference sequence). Trimming removed 2 bases from V and 11 bases from J, with 3 bases in between. CDR3 size: 9 residues. CDR3: CASSIRAFF. CDR3 in DNA: TGTGCCAGTAGTATACGGGCTTTCTTT. Based on the CDR3 plus reference TRBV19 and TRBJ1-1, the full variable domain is DGGITQSPKYLFRKEGQNVTLSCEQNLNHDAMYWYRQDPGQGLRLIYYSQIVNDFQKGDIAEGYSVSREKKESFPLTVTSAQKNPTAFYLCASSIRAFFGQGTRLTVV.

The rearrangement uses TRBV6-2 or TRBV6-3 and TRBJ2-2; D might be TRBD2 (6 bases). CDR1 MNHEY and CDR2 SVGEGT come from the germline V gene. V was pared by 7 bases and J by 6 bases, with 18 bases between. This CDR3 comprises 15 residues. CDR3 amino acids: CASTLTGGAPGELFF. DNA for the CDR3: TGTGCCAGCACCCTCACCGGGGGAGCCCCCGGGGAGCTGTTTTTT.

This clonotype turned up a few times. This rearrangement joins TRBV24-1 to TRBJ2-1; TRBD2 agrees at 10 bases. The V gene's germline CDR1 is KGHDR and CDR2 SFDVKD. With V trimmed by 1 base and J by 6 bases, 14 bases remained unmatched. The CDR3 runs 19 residues. This CDR3 reads CATSDFTAGGPVGRNEQFF. The CDR3 DNA reads TGTGCCACCAGTGATTTTACAGCGGGAGGGCCGGTGGGGCGCAATGAGCAGTTCTTC.

This clonotype appeared many times. This chain uses TRBV30 with TRBJ2-1; tentative D call: TRBD2 (5 bases). Looked up from germline, CDR1 is GTSNPN and CDR2 is SVGIG (reference sequence). The CDR3 runs 16 residues. The V end lost 3 bases, the J end lost 3 bases, and 18 bases lay between the germline ends. CDR3 nucleotides: TGTGCCTGGAGGATAAGCGGAGAATGGTACTACAATGAGCAGTTCTTC. It specifies CAWRISGEWYYNEQFF.